The sequence of this T cell receptor beta chain was determined in a study of cytomegalovirus exposure and HLA in healthy donors. Findings and caveats of the study: Sequences of the TCR beta chain were said to predict the HLA-A and HLA-B alleles of most subjects accurately. Researchers reported in a later analysis that a missense DCLRE1C variant was tied to TCR beta V- and J-gene trimming. Some V segments, including TRBV6-2 and TRBV6-3, were excluded as indistinguishable.

Points on this clone: Its antigen is undetermined.

Trimming cost V 7 bases and J 11 bases, with 23 bases left between them. Germline CDR1 is SQVTM and CDR2 is ANQGSEA. This CDR3 has 13 amino acids. In nominal health when sampled, donors likely had unrecorded immune exposures nonetheless. PCR used 60 Vbeta primers and 13 Jbeta primers. Profiling relied on immunoSEQ multiplex PCR, and the TCRdb table lists in-frame clones only, not all of them. The sample lists 150,000 to 200,000 clones, around nine tenths occurring once. This clonotype was sampled from a woman aged 25 to 45 in good health and CMV-seronegative. The sequencing sample was made of PBMCs. V gene TRBV29-1 combines with J gene TRBJ2-5; D not resolved. CDR3: CSAASAPEVEQYF. DNA of the CDR3: TGCAGCGCCGCCAGCGCCCCTGAGGTTGAGCAGTACTTC.